This T cell receptor beta chain was identified in a study of radiation and T cells in renal cell carcinoma (dated by TCRdb to between 2020 and 2021). About the study as a whole: The samples were obtained from a clinical trial, where primary renal cell carcinomas were treated with 15 Gy stereotactic body radiation therapy and then removed by nephrectomy 4 weeks afterward. A total of 50 or so samples underwent TCR beta sequencing, made up of about 26 tumors and about 27 peripheral blood samples. Across all 53 samples, several million unique CDR3 nucleotide sequences encoding 2.5 million to 3 million unique CDR3 amino acid sequences were identified.

Study-wide findings and limitations: An increase in top tumor clonotypes in blood was observed from baseline to 2 weeks post-radiation, followed by contraction by 4 weeks, which was taken to suggest transient expansion of tumor-resident clones. Because pretreatment tumor biopsies were not available, the study could not determine whether clonotypes were already present within the tumor at baseline. Effects of radiation dose or scheduling on the TCR repertoire could not be addressed with the single-armed trial design. Tracking of blood repertoire dynamics stopped at less than five weeks after treatment, with no follow-up past that point.

TCR beta libraries were generated from genomic DNA with the immunoSEQ kit, following the manufacturer's recommendations. To prepare the libraries, a first multiplex PCR with proprietary primers was run, followed by a second PCR that added unique barcodes, and a bead cleanup was done after each round. Each sample batch included a kit-provided positive control reaction and a negative control reaction. The final libraries were assessed on an Agilent 4200 TapeStation D1000 ScreenTape, pooled by volume, and quantified by qPCR. Sequencing ran on an Illumina NextSeq500 with a MidOutput 150-cycle cartridge, using 156 Read1 and 15 Index1 cycles with kit custom primers. The pooled library was loaded at approximately 0.95 pM with an approximately 21% PhiX control spike-in. Per the authors' processing: The vendor-processed data were analyzed in R, and a clonotype was defined as all T cells that share the same CDR3 nucleotide sequence. In the clone abundance analyses, frequencies in each sample were normalized to that sample's 10,000 most abundant clones. Public T cell clones, which averaged fewer than five per sample, were excluded before analysis. An abundance difference of at least 32-fold between compartments was the criterion for calling clonotypes tumor-enriched or baseline blood-enriched. A beta-binomial differential abundance model was used to identify clonotypes that were expanded or contracted between blood time points. Similarity between tumor and blood repertoires was quantified using the Baroni-Urbani and Buser coefficient, and groups were compared with two-tailed Wilcoxon tests in R. In TCRdb, the immuneACCESS table is reduced to in-frame sequences with V and J assigned. These tables do not hold every clone; where another copy was compared, an unresolved V gene accounts for under half, and the others remain unexplained. From that table come the V and J calls and clone size; the DNA was used to work out D and trimming. The sample table contains some 120,000 clones; only one count was recorded for over 75% of them. Of the sample, 5.8% falls within the top ten clones.

With respect to this clone: No antigen is known for it. At one boundary the junction diverges from the germline segment, which might be a read error.

The meaning of the sample's time point label: blood 2 weeks post-SBRT. The treatment or condition label, read with the paper, signifies: 15 Gy SBRT to primary tumor, nephrectomy 4 weeks later. To follow tumor-enriched clonotypes, peripheral blood was collected serially from radiation-treated patients at baseline and again at 2 weeks and 4 weeks after SBRT. Renal cell carcinoma with clear cell pathology was present in all patients. Genomic DNA for TCR sequencing was prepared using the QIAamp DNA Blood Mini Kit (Qiagen). Samples were included in the analyses only if all quality control checks were passed. The CDR3 holds 17 amino acids from the cysteine to the phenylalanine. The only DNA kept is the CDR3, 51 bases in frame from the first base. CDR1 LGHNA and CDR2 YNFKEQ were looked up in the germline V gene.

The rearranged segments are TRBV4-2 and TRBJ2-7, and 16 junction bases match TRBD2. The sequence derives from a man aged 50 to 59 with renal cell carcinoma. Sequenced here: blood, sampled from a patient whose treatment included radiotherapy and nephrectomy. The CDR3 here reads CASSLGLAGGPSHEQYF. The nucleotides read TGTGCCAGCAGCCTGGGACTAGCGGGAGGGCCCTCCCACGAGCAGTACTTC.